The present T cell receptor beta chain was sequenced within a study of T cells in Graves' hyperthyroidism and ophthalmopathy (dated by TCRdb to the late 2010s). With regard to the full study: Peripheral blood samples were taken at the time of initial diagnosis, prior to any treatment. To identify distinguishing TCR V-J signatures, a discovery cohort of about a hundred patients was used, comprising 43 with Graves' ophthalmopathy and 57 with stable Graves' hyperthyroidism. Whether ophthalmopathy could be predicted prospectively was tested in an independent validation cohort made up of 18 to 20 hyperthyroidism patients plus 17 patients who later progressed to ophthalmopathy. The roughly 91 discovery patients were randomly divided into training and test sets at a 7:3 ratio. In addition, the study compared T-cell repertoires in thyroid tissue and in blood from about 6 Graves' hyperthyroidism patients. After blood sampling, hyperthyroidism patients were treated with methimazole at a starting dose of 30 mg daily, and ophthalmopathy patients were treated with high-dose intravenous methylprednisolone. The paper reports TCR Vbeta CDR3 sequencing of about 140 peripheral blood samples: 43 ophthalmopathy, under 85 hyperthyroidism and around 17 progressor patients.

Graves' hyperthyroidism was defined as stable when no progression to ophthalmopathy occurred over 18 months of follow-up. Hyperthyroidism patients were aged 18 to 65 years and newly diagnosed, with disease duration of less than 2 months. Exclusion was applied to patients with uncontrolled infections, other autoimmune diseases, pregnancy or lactation. Clinical symptoms, serum thyroxine and TRAb, thyroid ultrasound, and orbital computed tomography formed the basis for the diagnoses. Ficoll-Paque density gradient centrifugation was used to isolate PBMCs from around 10 ml of fresh peripheral blood. Total RNA was extracted with Trizol reagent, and quality was checked on an Agilent 2100 Bioanalyzer. TCR beta CDR3 regions were amplified from RNA transcripts. For the first round of RT-PCR on the TCR CDR3, the HTBI primer set was used together with the Qiagen OneStep RT-PCR kit. Libraries were constructed in a second round of multiplex PCR, after which size selection and purification were carried out. Sequencing of the libraries was done on an Illumina HiSeq2000 using paired-end 100 bp reads. The study's processing was this. SOAPnuke was used to process the raw data, removing reads that contained adapters or uncalled bases, had a mean Phred below 15, or lacked an exact match to the constant primer or identifier. COPE v1.2.5 was used to merge the high-quality paired reads, and each unique nucleotide sequence was defined as a clonotype. MiTCR v1.1 was used to align the clonotypes against IMGT TRBV, TRBD and TRBJ reference segments. Only V-J combinations with frequency above 0.0001, covering 99% to 99.2% of repertoires, were analysed. The TCS score was defined as the ratio of F50 (clonal expansion) to E x V (chaos), calculated using BLOSUM62-based TCRdist between CDR3 peptides within each V-J. Welch's t-statistics and random forest reduced roughly 540 V-J features to 13, which were used in a naive Bayes classifier (R e1071). TCRdb reran the public reads through fastp at Q25 and MiXCR, keeping productive beta chains. Each record represents a unique CDR3 protein, reported with the most common genes and DNA among its rows. TCRdb, not the original authors, processed these V and J calls. The table for this sample lists more than 650,000 distinct CDR3 sequences; less than 15% of them were counted only once. Approximately 10% of the sample belongs to the ten largest clones.

CDR1 is given as ENHRY and CDR2 as SYGVKD, both from the germline V gene. CDR3 length: 11 amino acids, cysteine to phenylalanine. Left in the record is the CDR3 DNA by itself, 33 bases read in frame from the first base. Between the V and J ends, shortened by 9 bases and 6 bases respectively, the junction contains 8 bases. Concerning this clonotype itself: Its antigen is not yet known. The input lacks base qualities; no much larger clone sits a single base away.

What the work shows at the level of the full study, not this receptor alone: Most expanded thyroid clonotypes (frequency above 0.001) were also detected in blood, a finding suggesting that blood repertoires may reflect thyroid immune responses. Sample size was not statistically predetermined, and investigators were not blinded to group allocation. In validation, progression to ophthalmopathy was predicted by the model with nearly 71% sensitivity and 72.22% specificity, a median of roughly six months before onset. A 13 V-J signature model separated ophthalmopathy from stable hyperthyroidism, with around 91% sensitivity and 81.08% specificity in cross-validation and 80%/75% in testing.

The clonotype comes from a woman between 18 and 30 years old with Graves' hyperthyroidism. In this chain, TRBV10-3 is recombined with TRBJ1-4; no D gene can be assigned with confidence. Source material: blood. The CDR3 protein: CAIRGDEKLFF. The DNA sequence reads TGTGCCATTCGGGGAGATGAAAAACTGTTTTTT.